A selection of T cell receptor beta chains follows, all from one sample in a study of T-cell memory formation after mild COVID-19. TCRdb reanalysed the 5' RACE reads using MiXCR and keeps one entry per CDR3 protein. Of approximately 290,000 distinct CDR3 sequences detected, approximately 20% appear once; the ten largest clones hold roughly 21%. The sequenced sample consisted of PBMCs or a T cell subset sorted from them (not recorded which). The receptors derive from a young man who had mild COVID-19 (a few samples of this study predate the infection). Cell type and time point are not known. Both conserved end residues are part of each CDR3. The order of the fields is V gene, J gene, clone size, D gene, CDR3 length, CDR3 protein, CDR3 DNA. The D gene is left open where the match is weak. Where a row states a size, it is once, few, many or the class of an expanded clone; other rows omit it.

v_gene: TRBV7-3; j_gene: TRBJ2-5; abundance: -; d_gene: -; len: 13; CDR3aa: CASSLTSEGTQYF; CDR3nt: TGTGCCAGCAGCTTAACTTCCGAGGGGACCCAGTACTTC
v_gene: TRBV5-1; j_gene: TRBJ1-1; abundance: -; d_gene: -; len: 13; CDR3aa: CASSFEANTEAFF; CDR3nt: TGCGCCAGCAGCTTTGAGGCGAACACTGAAGCTTTCTTT
v_gene: TRBV9; j_gene: TRBJ2-7; abundance: -; d_gene: -; len: 15; CDR3aa: CASSVESAYSYEQYF; CDR3nt: TGTGCCAGCAGCGTAGAGTCGGCTTACTCCTACGAGCAGTACTTC
v_gene: TRBV6-5; j_gene: TRBJ1-6; abundance: -; d_gene: TRBD1; len: 17; CDR3aa: CASSYSQDRGYNSPLHF; CDR3nt: TGTGCCAGCAGTTACTCCCAGGACAGGGGGTATAATTCACCCCTCCACTTT
v_gene: TRBV3-1; j_gene: TRBJ2-7; abundance: -; d_gene: -; len: 14; CDR3aa: CASSPEGAGYEQYF; CDR3nt: TGTGCCAGCAGCCCGGAGGGGGCTGGCTACGAGCAGTACTTC
v_gene: TRBV4-3; j_gene: TRBJ1-1; abundance: -; d_gene: -; len: 18; CDR3aa: CASSQDLAGVPRDTEAFF; CDR3nt: TGCGCCAGCAGCCAAGATTTGGCGGGGGTCCCCCGGGATACTGAAGCTTTCTTT
v_gene: TRBV19; j_gene: TRBJ1-2; abundance: -; d_gene: TRBD1; len: 14; CDR3aa: CASTPGTGADGYTF; CDR3nt: TGTGCCAGTACCCCCGGGACAGGGGCCGATGGCTACACCTTC
v_gene: TRBV5-1; j_gene: TRBJ2-7; abundance: -; d_gene: -; len: 12; CDR3aa: CASSGQTYEQYF; CDR3nt: TGCGCCAGCAGCGGACAGACCTACGAGCAGTACTTC
v_gene: TRBV29-1; j_gene: TRBJ2-2; abundance: many; d_gene: TRBD2; len: 14; CDR3aa: CSVQLAGNTGELFF; CDR3nt: TGCAGCGTTCAACTAGCGGGGAACACCGGGGAGCTGTTTTTT
v_gene: TRBV5-1; j_gene: TRBJ2-7; abundance: -; d_gene: -; len: 12; CDR3aa: CASSSMDTEQYF; CDR3nt: TGCGCCAGCAGCTCGATGGACACGGAGCAGTACTTC
v_gene: TRBV20-1; j_gene: TRBJ2-5; abundance: few; d_gene: -; len: 14; CDR3aa: CSARDLRQQETQYF; CDR3nt: TGCAGTGCTAGAGATCTACGGCAGCAAGAGACCCAGTACTTC
v_gene: TRBV4-3; j_gene: TRBJ2-2; abundance: few; d_gene: -; len: 15; CDR3aa: CASSQGFGGPGELFF; CDR3nt: TGCGCCAGCAGCCAAGGGTTCGGAGGGCCCGGGGAGCTGTTTTTT
v_gene: TRBV7-2; j_gene: TRBJ2-3; abundance: few; d_gene: -; len: 13; CDR3aa: CASSLSPADTQYF; CDR3nt: TGTGCCAGCAGCTTATCACCAGCAGATACGCAGTATTTT
v_gene: TRBV6-5; j_gene: TRBJ1-2; abundance: -; d_gene: -; len: 15; CDR3aa: CASSYMGDEDYGYTF; CDR3nt: TGTGCCAGCAGTTACATGGGGGATGAGGACTATGGCTACACCTTC
v_gene: TRBV11-2; j_gene: TRBJ2-5; abundance: -; d_gene: -; len: 14; CDR3aa: CASSLAVGWETQYF; CDR3nt: TGTGCCAGCAGCTTAGCCGTCGGATGGGAGACCCAGTACTTC
v_gene: TRBV7-9; j_gene: TRBJ2-3; abundance: -; d_gene: -; len: 16; CDR3aa: CASSISEFTHTDTQYF; CDR3nt: TGTGCCAGCAGCATTAGTGAGTTCACACACACAGATACGCAGTATTTT
v_gene: TRBV18; j_gene: TRBJ2-3; abundance: -; d_gene: -; len: 14; CDR3aa: CASSRARSTDTQYF; CDR3nt: TGTGCCAGCTCACGGGCCAGGAGCACAGATACGCAGTATTTT
v_gene: TRBV5-6; j_gene: TRBJ1-6; abundance: few; d_gene: TRBD1; len: 14; CDR3aa: CASSWGQGNSPLHF; CDR3nt: TGTGCCAGCAGCTGGGGACAGGGCAATTCACCCCTCCACTTT
v_gene: TRBV7-3; j_gene: TRBJ1-2; abundance: -; d_gene: -; len: 17; CDR3aa: CASSLIVRPTVNYGYTF; CDR3nt: TGTGCCAGCAGCTTAATCGTGAGGCCCACCGTTAACTATGGCTACACCTTC
v_gene: TRBV5-1; j_gene: TRBJ2-5; abundance: -; d_gene: -; len: 13; CDR3aa: CASSLMAQETQYF; CDR3nt: TGCGCCAGCAGCTTGATGGCACAAGAGACCCAGTACTTC
v_gene: TRBV6-5; j_gene: TRBJ1-1; abundance: -; d_gene: -; len: 15; CDR3aa: CASSYPVGGTPEAFF; CDR3nt: TGTGCCAGCAGTTACCCCGTAGGAGGGACCCCTGAAGCTTTCTTT
v_gene: TRBV12-3/TRBV12-4; j_gene: TRBJ1-6; abundance: few; d_gene: -; len: 15; CDR3aa: CASSLGVFYNSPLHF; CDR3nt: TGTGCCAGCAGTTTAGGAGTTTTTTATAATTCACCCCTCCACTTT
v_gene: TRBV11-2; j_gene: TRBJ1-1; abundance: -; d_gene: -; len: 15; CDR3aa: CASSLSGFYNTEAFF; CDR3nt: TGTGCCAGCAGCTTATCAGGATTCTACAACACTGAAGCTTTCTTT
v_gene: TRBV28; j_gene: TRBJ1-1; abundance: many; d_gene: -; len: 14; CDR3aa: CASSFLRGSSEAFF; CDR3nt: TGTGCCAGCAGTTTTCTACGGGGTAGTAGTGAAGCTTTCTTT
v_gene: TRBV20-1; j_gene: TRBJ2-1; abundance: few; d_gene: TRBD2; len: 16; CDR3aa: CSARDLLAGRLNEQFF; CDR3nt: TGCAGTGCTAGAGATCTGCTAGCGGGGAGGCTCAATGAGCAGTTCTTC
v_gene: TRBV29-1; j_gene: TRBJ2-7; abundance: few; d_gene: -; len: 15; CDR3aa: CSVEGGGVESYEQYF; CDR3nt: TGCAGCGTTGAAGGCGGCGGGGTCGAATCCTACGAGCAGTACTTC
v_gene: TRBV11-2; j_gene: TRBJ2-1; abundance: -; d_gene: TRBD1; len: 13; CDR3aa: CASSIFRDREQFF; CDR3nt: TGTGCCAGCAGCATATTCCGGGACAGAGAGCAGTTCTTC